The 17 T cell receptor beta chains listed next were all sequenced from one sample in a study of tumor-infiltrating lymphocytes in oesophageal squamous cell carcinoma. Using its own MiXCR run on the PCR reads, TCRdb lists one record per CDR3 protein. This table has about 2,500 distinct CDR3 sequences, 14% to 15% appearing once. Sequenced sample: esophageal tumor tissue. Receptor source: a male donor with esophageal squamous cell carcinoma.

This clonotype was seen only a few times. A much larger clone lies one base from this, so it may be a read error. The rearrangement uses TRBV5-5 and TRBJ2-7; D gene ambiguous. The germline gives CDR1 SGHKS, CDR2 YYEKEE (reference sequence). This CDR3 has 17 residues. V was shortened by 2 bases and J by 7 bases, with 25 bases between the two germline ends. The CDR3 sequence is CASSFKLDLLLHNEQYF. DNA for the CDR3: TGTGCCAGCAGCTTTAAGCTTGACTTATTGCTACACAATGAGCAGTACTTC.

By sample fraction, this clonotype is medium-sized. DNA of the CDR3: TGTGCCAGCACAGCGGGGGGGTTGCAGTATTTT. It encodes CASTAGGLQYF. This chain connects TRBV11-3 to TRBJ2-3, with 10 bases fitting TRBD2. V lost 7 bases to trimming and J lost 11 bases; unmatched junction nucleotides: 3. CDR3 length: 11 residues. Per the germline V gene, CDR1 is SGHNT and CDR2 is YENEEA. The full variable domain, its missing parts supplied by reference TRBV11-3 and TRBJ2-3, is EAGVVQSPRYKIIEKKQPVAFWCNPISGHNTLYWYLQNLGQGPELLIRYENEEAVDDSQLPKDRFSAERLKGVDSTLKIQPAELGDSAVYLCASTAGGLQYFGPGTRLTVL.

This clonotype was recorded many times. This rearrangement joins TRBV6-1 to TRBJ2-2, with 8 nucleotides matching TRBD2. This CDR3 contains 16 residues. Trimming at V came to 6 bases and at J to 4 bases, leaving 10 bases not matched to a gene. Germline V lookup: CDR1 MNHNS, CDR2 SASEGT. The CDR3 protein is CASSQTIAGITGELFF. The CDR3 coding sequence is TGTGCCAGCAGCCAAACAATAGCGGGGATCACCGGGGAGCTGTTTTTT.

To note about this clonotype: This may arise from a read error, as a much more abundant clone is one base away. V usage is TRBV27 and J usage is TRBJ2-3, with 9 positions matching TRBD1. This CDR3 region has 19 residues. From germline, CDR1 is MNHEY and CDR2 SMNVEV (reference sequence). The CDR3 reads CASSSGIYRGQANTGEPFF. The CDR3 nucleotides are TGTGCCAGCAGTTCTGGGATTTACAGGGGGCAAGCGAACACCGGGGAGCCGTTTTTT.

This clonotype is medium-sized (0.01 to 0.1%). V gene TRBV11-3 combines with J gene TRBJ2-5, with TRBD2 matching over 9 bases. CDR1 SGHNT and CDR2 YENEEA come from the germline V gene. The V and J ends lost 4 bases and 5 bases, in that order; junction bases with no gene match: 11. This CDR3 has 16 amino acids. CDR3 region: CASSSGWRGGRETQYF. CDR3 sequence (DNA): TGTGCCAGCAGCTCAGGGTGGCGGGGGGGCCGGGAGACCCAGTACTTC.

This clonotype showed up just a few times. V is TRBV6-1 and J is TRBJ2-1; 10 bases are shared with TRBD2. The J call is uncertain, as TRBJ2-7 better fits the DNA end. The CDR3 is 14 amino acids. The germline V gene has CDR1 MNHNS and CDR2 SASEGT. The CDR3 protein is CASSYASGGPEQYF. The CDR3 bases are TGTGCCAGCAGTTACGCTAGCGGGGGACCTGAGCAGTACTTC.

This clonotype has a handful of counts. The gene calls are TRBV12-3 or TRBV12-4 and TRBJ2-4; TRBD1 matches at 7 bases. The length of the CDR3 is 14 residues. V lost 6 bases and J lost 4; bases outside the gene matches: 6. CDR3 bases: TGTGCCAGCAGGTACCGGGACAGTAAAAACATTCAGTACTTC. This gives the protein CASRYRDSKNIQYF.

Points on this clonotype: This CDR3 is missing its conserved last phenylalanine or tryptophan, likely due to a read error. No DNA is shown, since the ends of the CDR3 on it are uncertain; the CDR3 is the one TCRdb lists. The chain links TRBV7-2 to TRBJ2-6; TRBD2 was called by the table and not checked on the DNA. The CDR3 has 10 amino acids, counting both end residues. CDR1 is SGHTA and CDR2 is FQGNSA in the germline V gene. The CDR3 sequence: CASSSLFRAA.

About this clonotype itself: This likely comes from a read error, as the CDR3 has no conserved phenylalanine or tryptophan at its end. The limits of the CDR3 on the DNA are not certain, so only TCRdb's listed CDR3 is given. This chain links TRBV7-2 with TRBJ2-5; the table's D gene call, TRBD2, was not cross checked with the DNA. CDR1 SGHTA and CDR2 FQGNSA come from the germline V gene. The CDR3 numbers 16 amino acids, ends counted. The CDR3 spells CASSLRGGTYEQYFGS.

On this clonotype itself: A single base separates this from a much larger clone, so it may be a read error. The chain employs TRBV5-1 and TRBJ2-7; D is unresolved. The V end was cut by 4 bases, the J end by 7 bases, with 12 bases between. CDR1 and CDR2 from the germline V gene are SGHRS and YFSETQ. The CDR3 is made up of 12 amino acids. In DNA, the CDR3 is TGCGCCAGCAGCCGGCCTGAAGTTGAGCAGTACTTC. Translated: CASSRPEVEQYF.

This clonotype is medium-sized (0.01 to 0.1%) by share. DNA for the CDR3: TGTGCCAGCAGAGGGGACAGCTCCTACGAGCAGTACTTC. Encoded protein: CASRGDSSYEQYF. This sequence joins TRBV6-1 and TRBJ2-7, with 7 bases fitting TRBD1. The CDR3 covers 13 residues. J lost 0 bases, V lost 6 bases, and 2 bases had no gene match. From germline, CDR1 is MNHNS and CDR2 SASEGT.

Turning to this clonotype: This may be a read error, as it is one base from a much larger clone. The V gene is TRBV11-2, the J gene TRBJ2-4, with 11 bases fitting TRBD1. The V segment lost 5 bases and the J segment 13 bases; nucleotides outside the gene matches: 16. The CDR3 length is 16 residues. Germline-derived CDR1 and CDR2 are SGHAT and FQNNGV. The DNA of the CDR3 is TGTGCCAGCAGCCAAGATCGGGACAGGGGGGACAATGAGCAGTACTTC. Protein sequence: CASSQDRDRGDNEQYF.

This clonotype was picked up many times. This chain joins TRBV11-3 and TRBJ2-5, with TRBD1 identical over 9 bases. The germline CDR1 and CDR2 sequences are SGHNT and YENEEA. CDR3 size: 14 residues. Unmatched junction bases numbered 10, after V lost 9 bases and J lost 5 bases. The CDR3 is CASGTGGGLETQYF. CDR3 coding DNA: TGTGCCAGTGGAACAGGGGGCGGTTTGGAGACCCAGTACTTC.

With regard to this clonotype: No conserved phenylalanine or tryptophan is present at the end of the CDR3, so a read error is the likely explanation. The limits of the CDR3 on the DNA are not certain, so only TCRdb's listed CDR3 is given. V usage is TRBV5-6 and J usage is TRBJ2-6; the table's D call, TRBD2, was not checked against the DNA. Germline-derived CDR1 and CDR2 are SGHDT and YYEEEE. The CDR3 is made up of 8 amino acids, end residues included. CDR3 protein: CASSLVSG.

As for this clonotype: The DNA is left out, because the CDR3 cannot be placed on it with certainty; the CDR3 is given as TCRdb lists it. This chain connects TRBV14 to TRBJ2-4. The CDR3 adds up to 18 amino acids, both ends counted. Germline V lookup: CDR1 SGHDN, CDR2 FVKESK. The chain's CDR3 is CASSQDWLGSLRWLHLRF.

Relative to its sample, this clonotype is medium-sized (0.01 to 0.1%). The rearrangement links TRBV7-9 to TRBJ1-1, with 9 bases lining up with TRBD1. The germline gives CDR1 SEHNR, CDR2 FQNEAQ (reference sequence). J gave up 0 bases and V 7 bases, and 18 bases lay outside the gene matches. This CDR3 is 19 amino acids long. The chain's CDR3 is CASTSWTGDGIRVNTEAFF. For the CDR3, the DNA is TGTGCCAGCACCTCCTGGACAGGGGATGGTATTAGGGTGAACACTGAAGCTTTCTTT.

The chain has TRBV5-5 and TRBJ1-1, with a possible D match to TRBD1 (5 bases). The CDR3 has 14 amino acids. Trimming shortened V by 6 bases and J by 1 base, and 13 bases separated the two germline ends. Germline V CDR1 and CDR2: SGHKS, YYEKEE (reference sequence). This CDR3 reads CASKPTGANTEAFF. CDR3 in DNA: TGTGCCAGCAAACCAACAGGAGCGAACACTGAAGCTTTCTTT.